This T cell receptor beta chain was identified during a study of cytomegalovirus exposure and HLA in healthy donors. In its sample, this clone was seen a few times. Vbeta (60) and Jbeta (13) primers were used in the PCR. Profiling relied on immunoSEQ multiplex PCR, and the TCRdb table lists in-frame clones only, not all of them. The sample consists of 160,000 or so clones, roughly 80% of them appearing once. Material for sequencing was PBMCs. This TCR was sampled from a young man in good health and CMV-seronegative.

The CDR3 region is CASRGLVAYEQYF. The CDR3 DNA follows: TGTGCCAGCAGGGGACTAGTCGCCTACGAGCAGTACTTC. This chain joins TRBV6-5 and TRBJ2-7, with 8 nucleotides matching TRBD2. Germline-derived CDR1 and CDR2 are MNHEY and SVGAGI. V trimming: 6 bases; J trimming: 2 bases; junction bases outside the gene matches: 3. The CDR3 sequence is 13 residues long.